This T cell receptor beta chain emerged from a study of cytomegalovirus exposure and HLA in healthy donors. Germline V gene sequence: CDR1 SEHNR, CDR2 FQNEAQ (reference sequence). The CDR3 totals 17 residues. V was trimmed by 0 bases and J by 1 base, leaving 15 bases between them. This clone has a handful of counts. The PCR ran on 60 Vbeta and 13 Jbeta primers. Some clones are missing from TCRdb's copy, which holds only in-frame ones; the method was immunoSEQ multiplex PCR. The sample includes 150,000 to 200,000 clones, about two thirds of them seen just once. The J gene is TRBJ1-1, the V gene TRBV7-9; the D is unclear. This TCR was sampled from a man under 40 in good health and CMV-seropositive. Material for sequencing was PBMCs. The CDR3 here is CASSLATVTDTNTEAFF. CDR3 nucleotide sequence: TGTGCCAGCAGCTTAGCTACGGTCACTGATACGAACACTGAAGCTTTCTTT.